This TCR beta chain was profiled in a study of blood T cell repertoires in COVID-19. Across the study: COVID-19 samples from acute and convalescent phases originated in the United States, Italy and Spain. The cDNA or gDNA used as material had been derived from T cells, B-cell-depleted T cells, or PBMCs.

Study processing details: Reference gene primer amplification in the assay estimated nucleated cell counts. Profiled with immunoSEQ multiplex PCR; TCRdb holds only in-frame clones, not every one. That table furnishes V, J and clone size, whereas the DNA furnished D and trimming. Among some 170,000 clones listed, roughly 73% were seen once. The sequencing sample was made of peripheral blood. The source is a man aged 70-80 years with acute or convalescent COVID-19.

CDR3 sequence: CASSLEVSGSYEQYF. CDR3 sequence (DNA): TGTGCCAGCAGCTTAGAGGTTAGCGGGAGCTACGAGCAGTACTTC. The J gene is TRBJ2-7, the V gene TRBV11-2; 9 bases agree with TRBD2. The CDR3 is made up of 15 amino acids. The germline CDR1 and CDR2 sequences are SGHAT and FQNNGV. Trimming took 0 bases from V and 3 from J; bases not matched to a gene: 3.